The present entry profiles one T cell receptor (beta chain) with its context. This entry is derived from a study of blood T cell repertoires in COVID-19. Study processing details: The authors estimated nucleated cell counts from reference gene primer amplification. Assay: immunoSEQ multiplex PCR; the TCRdb copy retains only in-frame clones and omits some. V and J calls and clone size are those listed in that table; D and trimming were worked out from the DNA. The sample shows around 300,000 clones, around 86% of them seen only once. Specimen: peripheral blood. The clonotype originates from a middle-aged man with active or convalescent COVID-19.

CDR3 nucleotides: TGCGCCAGCAGCTTGGGCCCAAACCGGTATTCACCCCTCCACTTT. Translating gives CASSLGPNRYSPLHF. The chain recombines TRBV5-1 with TRBJ1-6, with D uncertain. CDR3 length: 15 residues. The germline V gene has CDR1 SGHRS and CDR2 YFSETQ. The V end lost 0 bases, the J end lost 8 bases, and 12 bases lay between the germline ends.